Each of the 30 T cell receptor beta chains below was sequenced from the same sample in a study of neurological immune-mediated disorders. Via MiXCR, TCRdb re-called the 5' RACE reads, giving one row per CDR3 protein. The sample contains 50,000 to 80,000 distinct CDR3 sequences, about 4.9% of which appear only once. Sequencing used PBMCs. Receptors were obtained from a man in his thirties or forties with multiple sclerosis.

The sample holds many counts of this clonotype. The chain has TRBV27 and TRBJ2-7; D remains ambiguous. The germline V gene has CDR1 MNHEY and CDR2 SMNVEV (reference sequence). The CDR3 is made up of 14 amino acids. V gave up 4 bases and J gave up 5 bases, with 15 bases separating them. The CDR3 DNA follows: TGTGCCAGCAGTTACCATCCGGAGACAAACGAGCAGTACTTC. This codes for CASSYHPETNEQYF.

The rearrangement uses TRBV20-1 and TRBJ1-2; a possible D gene is TRBD1 (6 bases). CDR3 size: 12 residues. In germline, CDR1 is DFQATT, CDR2 SNEGSKA (reference sequence). CDR3: CRAVGTTHGYTF. For the CDR3, the DNA is TGCAGAGCAGTCGGGACAACCCATGGCTACACCTTC.

This clonotype was observed a few times. The chain joins TRBV29-1 to TRBJ1-5; the D gene is possibly TRBD1 (6 bases). V was cut by 4 bases and J by 6 bases, with 13 bases left in between. CDR3 length: 13 residues. CDR1 and CDR2 from the germline V gene are SQVTM and ANQGSEA. CDR3 nucleotide sequence: TGCAGCGTTGCTCCAGGGGAGGGTCAGCCCCAGCATTTT. Translated: CSVAPGEGQPQHF.

This clonotype occurred many times. It is unclear where the CDR3 begins or ends on the DNA, so no DNA is shown, and the CDR3 is as TCRdb lists it. The V and J genes are TRBV6-1 and TRBJ2-3; the D call in the table, TRBD1, was not verified against the DNA. Germline values: CDR1 MNHNS, CDR2 SASEGT. The CDR3 region is 14 residues in length, termini included. The CDR3 reads CASTSDRAAAAQYF.

There are many counts of this clonotype. CDR3 sequence: CSARGTGAVHEQYV. DNA of the CDR3: TGCAGTGCCAGGGGGACAGGGGCGGTGCACGAGCAGTACGTC. The J gene is TRBJ2-7, the V gene TRBV20-1, with 10 bases aligning to TRBD1. Germline V gene data show CDR1 as DFQATT and CDR2 as SNEGSKA (reference sequence). The junction had 10 bases not matched to a gene; V was cut back by 6 bases and J by 5 bases. This CDR3 has 14 residues.

This clonotype was observed many times. J is TRBJ2-1 and V is TRBV7-2; D gene uncertain. Trimming left V 3 bases short and J 0 bases short, with 6 bases between. Germline V gene data show CDR1 as SGHTA and CDR2 as FQGNSA. The CDR3 runs to 14 residues. The CDR3 region is CASSFPSSYNEQFF. DNA of the CDR3: TGTGCCAGCAGCTTCCCGAGCTCCTACAATGAGCAGTTCTTC.

This clonotype has at least ten counts. This chain links TRBV5-1 with TRBJ2-6; D remains ambiguous. CDR1 and CDR2 from the germline V gene are SGHRS and YFSETQ. The CDR3 is 16 residues long. Trimming removed 1 base from V and 3 bases from J, with 11 bases in between. CDR3 in DNA: TGCGCCAGCAGCTTGTATGGGTTCGGTGGGGCCAACGTCCTGACTTTC. This sequence encodes CASSLYGFGGANVLTF. Based on the CDR3 plus reference TRBV5-1 and TRBJ2-6, the full variable domain is KAGVTQTPRYLIKTRGQQVTLSCSPISGHRSVSWYQQTPGQGLQFLFEYFSETQRNKGNFPGRFSGRQFSNSRSEMNVSTLELGDSALYLCASSLYGFGGANVLTFGAGSRLTVL.

This clonotype was detected a few times. The chain combines TRBV6-6 with TRBJ1-2; 9 bases are a match to TRBD1. The CDR3 contains 14 residues. After removal of 10 bases from V and 7 bases from J, the junction contained 13 bases not matched to a gene. CDR1 is MNHNY, CDR2 SVGAGI, per germline (reference sequence). The CDR3 here is CATNLRDRVSGYTF. The CDR3 DNA reads as TGTGCCACCAATCTTCGGGACAGGGTTTCTGGCTACACCTTC.

This clonotype was seen repeatedly, ten times or more. V is TRBV12-3 or TRBV12-4 and J is TRBJ1-5, with no clear D. Deletions cut 4 bases from V and 6 bases from J, with 7 bases between. CDR3 length equals 12 residues. CDR3 DNA sequence: TGTGCCAGCAGTTGGGAGGGTCAGCCCCAGCATTTT. Amino acids: CASSWEGQPQHF.

The chain uses TRBV7-8 and TRBJ2-5; a weak D match, TRBD2 (5 bases). The CDR3 is made up of 16 amino acids. The germline gives CDR1 SGHVS, CDR2 FQNEAQ. Trimming removed 0 bases at V and 2 bases at J, with 13 bases between. CDR3 bases: TGTGCCAGCAGCTTAGCAATCAGGAGGAGGCAAGAGACCCAGTACTTC. Its protein product is CASSLAIRRRQETQYF.

The rearrangement links TRBV7-6 to TRBJ2-7; the D gene is possibly TRBD1 (6 bases). Trimming removed 1 base at V and 3 bases at J, with 13 bases between. This CDR3 comprises 15 residues. From germline, CDR1 is SGHVS and CDR2 FNYEAQ. CDR3 amino acids: CASSLEQGRIYEQYF. As DNA, the CDR3 is TGTGCCAGCAGCTTAGAACAGGGTAGGATCTACGAGCAGTACTTC.

This rearrangement joins TRBV15 to TRBJ1-2, with 7 bases aligning to TRBD1. Germline assignment: CDR1 LNHNV and CDR2 YYDKDF (reference sequence). The CDR3 extends over 17 amino acids. J gave up 0 bases and V 1 base, and 8 bases lay outside the gene matches. The CDR3 coding sequence is TGTGCCACCAGCAGAGGGTCTGTCAGGGGGACTAACTATGGCTACACCTTC. Its protein is CATSRGSVRGTNYGYTF.

This clonotype was recorded many times. The chain has TRBV27 and TRBJ1-1; D remains unclear. The CDR3 is 14 amino acids. Germline CDR1 reads MNHEY; CDR2 reads SMNVEV (reference sequence). With 1 base removed from V and 3 bases from J, the gap between germline ends came to 9 bases. The CDR3 is CASSLWGWDTEAFF. CDR3 nucleotide sequence: TGTGCCAGCAGTTTATGGGGTTGGGACACTGAAGCTTTCTTT.

This clonotype was picked up many times. The chain couples TRBV20-1 to TRBJ1-2; D is possibly TRBD1 (6 bases). Germline-derived CDR1 and CDR2 are DFQATT and SNEGSKA (reference sequence). Deletions cut 3 bases from V and 7 bases from J, with 18 bases between. The CDR3 is 14 residues long. The CDR3 DNA follows: TGCAGTGCTAGCCCTGGGACATCCGGGGGTGGCTACACCTTC. Its translation is CSASPGTSGGGYTF.

This clonotype was recorded at least ten times. The chain uses TRBV5-1 and TRBJ2-5; no clear D gene. Looked up from germline, CDR1 is SGHRS and CDR2 is YFSETQ. V was clipped by 5 bases and J by 4 bases, with 9 bases between them. The length of the CDR3 is 12 residues. CDR3: CASRLGPETQYF. In DNA form, the CDR3 reads TGCGCCAGCAGGCTAGGTCCAGAGACCCAGTACTTC.

The CDR3 spells CAWTQARQVANYGYTF. The CDR3 region has the DNA TGTGCCTGGACTCAGGCGCGACAGGTTGCTAACTATGGCTACACCTTC. The chain uses TRBV30 and TRBJ1-2; possibly TRBD1 for D (6 bases). Germline V CDR1 and CDR2: GTSNPN, SVGIG (reference sequence). Trimming removed 4 bases at V and 0 bases at J, with 18 bases between. There are 16 residues in the CDR3.

This clonotype was observed at least ten times. The CDR3 nucleotides are TGTGCCAGCGCGGTTAGGGGCACTATGAACACTGAAGCTTTCTTT. Translation gives CASAVRGTMNTEAFF. This rearrangement joins TRBV9 to TRBJ1-1, with TRBD1 as a possible D gene (5 bases). Germline values: CDR1 SGDLS, CDR2 YYNGEE. The V and J ends lost 7 bases and 0 bases respectively, with 16 bases between them. This CDR3 is 15 amino acids long.

The table lists this clonotype with many counts. The chain carries TRBV5-6 and TRBJ2-1; no firm D call. This CDR3 is built from 15 residues. Germline V CDR1 and CDR2: SGHDT, YYEEEE. V lost 7 bases and J 0 bases, leaving 14 bases between the germline ends. CDR3 nucleotides: TGTGCCAGCTTATCCAGTCCAAGCTCCTACAATGAGCAGTTCTTC. The encoded protein is CASLSSPSSYNEQFF.

This rearrangement joins TRBV6-5 to TRBJ1-6; TRBD1 aligns across 10 bases. This CDR3 comprises 16 residues. J lost 10 bases, V lost 5 bases, and 11 bases had no gene match. CDR1 and CDR2 (germline): MNHEY, SVGAGI. CDR3 DNA: TGTGCCAGCAGTAATCCCGGGACAGGGGTTCAGTCACCCCTCCACTTT. This gives the protein CASSNPGTGVQSPLHF.

This sequence joins TRBV9 and TRBJ2-1; D is perhaps TRBD2 (6 bases). CDR3 length: 15 residues. V lost 0 bases, J lost 6 bases, and 13 bases lay in between. Germline loops: CDR1 SGDLS, CDR2 YYNGEE. This CDR3 reads CASSVGGGTANEQFF. CDR3 in DNA: TGTGCCAGCAGCGTAGGGGGCGGGACGGCCAATGAGCAGTTCTTC.

This clonotype was recorded many times. The chain carries TRBV5-1 and TRBJ2-2; TRBD1 matches at 9 bases. Looked up from germline, CDR1 is SGHRS and CDR2 is YFSETQ. This CDR3 is 15 amino acids long. With V trimmed by 4 bases and J by 3 bases, 4 bases remained unmatched. CDR3 in amino acids: CASSSGQGYTGELFF. CDR3 bases: TGCGCCAGCAGCAGCGGACAGGGGTACACCGGGGAGCTGTTTTTT.

V usage is TRBV6-5 and J usage is TRBJ1-1; 7 bases map to TRBD1. V gave up 6 bases and J gave up 6 bases; unmatched junction bases: 10. CDR1 MNHEY and CDR2 SVGAGI come from the germline V gene. The CDR3 sequence is 14 residues long. The DNA for the CDR3 is TGTGCCAGCAGAAGGTACGAAAGGGGGCCTGAAGCTTTCTTT. It translates to CASRRYERGPEAFF.

In its sample, this clonotype was seen many times. This chain joins TRBV5-1 and TRBJ2-1; D unresolved. V was cut by 0 bases and J by 1 base, with 8 bases left in between. In germline, CDR1 is SGHRS, CDR2 YFSETQ. This CDR3 is 15 amino acids long. Here the CDR3 DNA reads TGCGCCAGCAGCTTGGCTGGGTCTTCCTACAATGAGCAGTTCTTC. Protein sequence: CASSLAGSSYNEQFF.

There are a few counts of this clonotype. The chain recombines TRBV12-3 or TRBV12-4 with TRBJ1-1, with D maybe TRBD1 (6 bases). Trimming took off 4 bases at V and 0 bases at J, with 15 bases between the two ends. The CDR3 extends over 16 amino acids. DNA for the CDR3: TGTGCCAGCAGTTCTTGGACAGTACCCTTGAACACTGAAGCTTTCTTT. This encodes CASSSWTVPLNTEAFF.

Many counts were recorded for this clonotype. V usage is TRBV4-1 and J usage is TRBJ2-1; D gene uncertain. Trimming cost V 0 bases and J 4 bases, with 10 bases left between them. The CDR3 extends over 15 amino acids. CDR1 is MGHRA and CDR2 is YSYEKL in the germline V gene. CDR3 coding DNA: TGCGCCAGCAGCCAAGAAAGGAACGGTTACAATGAGCAGTTCTTC. It yields the protein CASSQERNGYNEQFF.

This clonotype was seen repeatedly, ten times or more. This rearrangement joins TRBV29-1 to TRBJ2-1; 8 bases are a match to TRBD1. Germline assignment: CDR1 SQVTM and CDR2 ANQGSEA. The CDR3 runs to 13 residues. Germline trimming cut 5 bases from V and 1 base from J; bases unmatched to any gene: 1. CDR3: CSVRTGSYNEQFF. In DNA form, the CDR3 reads TGCAGCGTTCGGACAGGGTCCTACAATGAGCAGTTCTTC.

At least ten counts were recorded for this clonotype. The genes are TRBV29-1 and TRBJ2-6, with 8 bases fitting TRBD1. V shed 1 base, J shed 0 bases, and the junction held 5 bases outside the gene matches. In germline, CDR1 is SQVTM, CDR2 ANQGSEA. The CDR3 has 17 amino acids. CDR3 protein: CSVEGTGSSSGANVLTF. CDR3 DNA: TGCAGCGTTGAAGGGACAGGGTCGAGCTCTGGGGCCAACGTCCTGACTTTC. Filled out from reference TRBV29-1 and TRBJ2-6, the complete variable domain reads SAVISQKPSRDICQRGTSLTIQCQVDSQVTMMFWYRQQPGQSLTLIATANQGSEATYESGFVIDKFPISRPNLTFSTLTVSNMSPEDSSIYLCSVEGTGSSSGANVLTFGAGSRLTVL.

The rearrangement joins TRBV7-2 to TRBJ2-6, with TRBD1 matching 8 bases. Germline V gene sequence: CDR1 SGHTA, CDR2 FQGNSA. V gave up 6 bases and J gave up 4 bases; unmatched junction bases: 5. This CDR3 is built from 15 residues. The CDR3 protein is CASRPDRAGANVLTF. In nucleotides, the CDR3 is TGTGCCAGCAGACCGGACAGGGCCGGGGCCAACGTCCTGACTTTC.

In its sample, this clonotype was seen many times. V gene TRBV12-3 or TRBV12-4 combines with J gene TRBJ2-3; 9 bases fit TRBD2. The ends lost 2 bases at V and 4 bases at J; junction bases unmatched: 4. The CDR3 runs 15 residues. The CDR3 nucleotides read TGTGCCAGCAGTTTAAGGCTAGCGGGGCCAGATACGCAGTATTTT. It encodes CASSLRLAGPDTQYF.

The chain uses TRBV5-1 and TRBJ2-7; D gene ambiguous. The V end lost 0 bases, the J end lost 7 bases, and 8 bases lay between the germline ends. The germline V gene encodes CDR1 SGHRS and CDR2 YFSETQ. The CDR3 contains 12 residues. CDR3 protein: CASSLEWGEQYF. The CDR3, as DNA: TGCGCCAGCAGCTTGGAGTGGGGAGAGCAGTACTTC.